Listed below are T cell receptor beta chains from one sample, sequenced in a study of neoadjuvant anti-PD-1 for oral cavity cancer. Produced via immunoSEQ multiplex PCR; TCRdb's table is partial and in-frame only. The sample records tens of thousands of clones, around a quarter being singletons. Sample: tumor tissue, taken after nivolumab (anti-PD-1) treatment. Receptors originate from a person aged 35-80 years with oral cavity squamous cell carcinoma. Both conserved end residues are part of each CDR3. The D gene is left open where the match is weak. Not all rows give a size; the values are once, few, many and, for expanded clones, a class.

D	size	length	V	J	CDR3	DNA
NA	NA	16	TRBV6-5	TRBJ1-5	CASSSRGFDSNQPQHF	TGTGCCAGCAGTTCCAGGGGTTTCGATAGCAATCAGCCCCAGCATTTT
TRBD2	few	14	TRBV19	TRBJ2-7	CASSAGLAGNEQYF	TGTGCCAGTAGTGCGGGACTAGCGGGAAACGAGCAGTACTTC
NA	few	15	TRBV7-9	TRBJ2-7	CASSPPRAGSYEQYF	TGTGCCAGCAGCCCCCCCCGGGCAGGATCCTACGAGCAGTACTTC
NA	NA	14	TRBV5-8	TRBJ1-1	CASSHRQGFPEAFF	TGTGCCAGCAGCCATCGGCAGGGCTTTCCTGAAGCTTTCTTT
NA	NA	16	TRBV14	TRBJ1-6	CASSSQDLSYNSPLHF	TGTGCCAGCAGCAGCCAGGACCTATCCTATAATTCACCCCTCCACTTT
NA	few	16	TRBV7-9	TRBJ1-4	CASRSRIDDRREKLFF	TGTGCCAGCAGGTCCAGGATTGATGACAGAAGGGAAAAACTGTTTTTT
TRBD1	few	15	TRBV7-8	TRBJ1-2	CASSPGQGTNYGYTF	TGTGCCAGCAGCCCCGGACAGGGGACGAACTATGGCTACACCTTC
NA	NA	11	TRBV19	TRBJ2-7	CASSILAEQYF	TGTGCCAGTAGTATCCTTGCCGAGCAGTACTTC
TRBD2	many	15	TRBV6-6	TRBJ2-1	CASSYPGLAGNEQFF	TGTGCCAGCAGTTACCCGGGACTAGCGGGGAATGAGCAGTTCTTC
NA	NA	15	TRBV5-1	TRBJ1-2	CASSLAGGTNYGYTF	TGCGCCAGCAGCTTGGCCGGTGGGACGAACTATGGCTACACCTTC
TRBD2	NA	15	TRBV5-4	TRBJ2-1	CASSLRASGSNEQFF	TGTGCCAGCAGCTTGCGGGCTAGCGGGTCCAATGAGCAGTTCTTC
NA	NA	12	TRBV7-8	TRBJ2-2	CAGDSNTGELFF	TGTGCGGGGGACTCAAATACCGGGGAGCTGTTTTTT
NA	NA	14	TRBV6-1	TRBJ2-7	CASSEGAAGHGQYF	TGTGCCAGCAGTGAAGGGGCCGCTGGGCACGGGCAGTACTTC
NA	few	14	TRBV7-8	TRBJ1-2	CASSLAPEVYGYTF	TGTGCCAGCAGCTTAGCGCCAGAAGTCTATGGCTACACCTTC
TRBD1	NA	15	TRBV11-2	TRBJ2-7	CASSLGVGTAYEQYF	TGTGCCAGCAGCTTAGGGGTCGGGACAGCCTACGAGCAGTACTTC
TRBD1	NA	17	TRBV5-1	TRBJ2-7	CASSLVSGTGVPYEQYF	TGCGCCAGCAGCTTGGTCAGCGGGACAGGGGTACCCTACGAGCAGTACTTC
TRBD1	NA	15	TRBV14	TRBJ2-5	CASSHLTGGASTQYF	TGTGCCAGCAGCCATTTGACAGGGGGCGCCTCGACCCAGTACTTC
TRBD1	few	14	TRBV18	TRBJ1-2	CASSRDRANYGYTF	TGTGCCAGCTCTCGGGACAGGGCCAACTATGGCTACACCTTC
NA	once	14	TRBV5-6	TRBJ2-7	CASSFMGIGYEQYF	TGTGCCAGCAGCTTCATGGGGATTGGCTACGAGCAGTACTTC
TRBD2	NA	19	TRBV19	TRBJ2-1	CASSRGTSGSRSSYNEQFF	TGTGCCAGTAGCCGCGGGACTAGCGGGAGCAGGAGCTCCTACAATGAGCAGTTCTTC
NA	NA	13	TRBV6-5	TRBJ1-4	CASSYGYNEKLFF	TGTGCCAGCAGTTACGGGTACAATGAAAAACTGTTTTTT
NA	NA	15	TRBV4-1	TRBJ2-3	CASSPRQFSTDTQYF	TGCGCCAGCAGCCCACGACAGTTTAGCACAGATACGCAGTATTTT
NA	NA	21	TRBV10-1	TRBJ1-5	CASSESVRLQFRTQGNQPQHF	TGCGCCAGCAGTGAGTCCGTTCGGTTACAATTCCGAACACAGGGAAATCAGCCCCAGCATTTT
NA	NA	15	TRBV2	TRBJ1-5	CASRGIGRKNQPQHF	TGTGCCAGCAGGGGGATCGGCAGAAAGAATCAGCCCCAGCATTTT
NA	many	15	TRBV7-9	TRBJ2-7	CASSFSGGLSYEQYF	TGTGCCAGCAGCTTTTCGGGGGGCCTATCCTACGAGCAGTACTTC
TRBD1	NA	13	TRBV7-8	TRBJ2-7	CASSLDRGDEQYF	TGTGCCAGCAGCTTGGACAGGGGCGACGAGCAGTACTTC
TRBD2	few	14	TRBV6-6	TRBJ2-5	CASSYGGSQETQYF	TGTGCCAGCAGTTACGGCGGGAGCCAAGAGACCCAGTACTTC
NA	NA	14	TRBV10-3	TRBJ2-7	CAISALTASYEQYF	TGTGCCATCAGTGCCTTGACAGCCTCCTACGAGCAGTACTTC
TRBD1	NA	14	TRBV5-4	TRBJ1-4	CASSWDRAGEKLFF	TGTGCCAGCAGCTGGGACAGGGCTGGCGAAAAACTGTTTTTT
NA	NA	17	TRBV11-3	TRBJ2-2	CASSLDQGGANTGELFF	TGTGCCAGCAGCTTAGATCAGGGGGGCGCGAACACCGGGGAGCTGTTTTTT
NA	NA	17	TRBV5-8	TRBJ2-6	CASSWATDSGGANVLTF	TGTGCCAGCAGCTGGGCGACCGACAGTGGTGGGGCCAACGTCCTGACTTTC
NA	few	14	TRBV2	TRBJ1-4	CASRPTGTTLKLFF	TGTGCCAGCAGGCCCACCGGGACCACTTTAAAACTGTTTTTT
NA	NA	17	TRBV9	TRBJ1-6	CASSGAQGRRNNSPLHF	TGTGCCAGCAGCGGTGCACAGGGTAGAAGGAATAATTCACCCCTCCACTTT
NA	few	15	TRBV4-1	TRBJ1-5	CASSQERGSNQPQHF	TGCGCCAGCAGCCAAGAAAGGGGGAGCAATCAGCCCCAGCATTTT
NA	NA	13	TRBV5-4	TRBJ1-2	CASSLDSNYGYTF	TGTGCCAGCAGCTTGGACAGTAACTATGGCTACACCTTC
TRBD1	NA	14	TRBV5-1	TRBJ2-1	CASILTPGGNEQFF	TGCGCCAGCATCCTAACCCCAGGGGGCAATGAGCAGTTCTTC